The clone carrying this T cell receptor beta chain was observed many times. Its antigen is undetermined. With molecular barcodes, quantitative 5'-RACE was used to make the TCR beta libraries. One entry per CDR3 protein results from TCRdb running MiXCR on the 5' RACE reads. The sample carries tens of thousands of distinct CDR3 sequences, approximately 10% recorded once. The data are from a study of CD8 T cells in ankylosing spondylitis. The CDR3 totals 14 residues. V was clipped by 3 bases and J by 2 bases, with 7 bases between them. Overall study findings and caveats: A motif in TCR beta, a set of about 8 highly homologous variants, appeared characteristic of ankylosing spondylitis blood.

The source is a male donor with ankylosing spondylitis or in good health (not recorded which). This chain links TRBV12-3 or TRBV12-4 with TRBJ2-2; D ambiguous. The sample was blood, either unsorted or a sorted T cell fraction (not recorded which). CDR3 in DNA: TGTGCCAGCAGTTTGCTTTACAACACCGGGGAGCTGTTTTTT. Its protein product is CASSLLYNTGELFF.